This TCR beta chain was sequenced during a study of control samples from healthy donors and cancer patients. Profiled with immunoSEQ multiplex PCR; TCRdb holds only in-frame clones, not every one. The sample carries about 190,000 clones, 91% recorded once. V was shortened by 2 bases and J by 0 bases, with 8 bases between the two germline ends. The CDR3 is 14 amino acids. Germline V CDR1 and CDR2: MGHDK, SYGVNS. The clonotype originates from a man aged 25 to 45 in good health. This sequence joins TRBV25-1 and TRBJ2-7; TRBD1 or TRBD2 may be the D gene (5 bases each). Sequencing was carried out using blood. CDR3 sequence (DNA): TGTGCCAGCAGTGAAGAGGGGCCCTCCTACGAGCAGTACTTC. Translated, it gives CASSEEGPSYEQYF.